This paragraph reports one T cell receptor (beta chain). Its specificity is not known. The data belong to a study of T cell responses to AZD1222 COVID-19 vaccine. General study points: Repertoires in all cases were sampled only once the peak T cell response had passed. In a largely white British group with more females than males, clonal diversity was possibly underestimated.

The germline V gene has CDR1 SGHVS and CDR2 FQNEAQ. The trim removed 3 bases at V and 6 bases at J, leaving 7 bases unmatched. The CDR3 contains 15 residues. Here immunoSEQ multiplex PCR was the method, and the copy in TCRdb shows in-frame clones only, minus some. The data show over 100,000 clones, approximately 88% seen once. The sequencing here drew on peripheral blood, taken on day 0 of AZD1222 vaccination. J is TRBJ1-5 and V is TRBV7-8; 8 bases are a match to TRBD1. The receptor comes from an adult in good health. The CDR3 region is CASSLEGQERQPQHF. For the CDR3, the DNA is TGTGCCAGCAGCTTGGAGGGACAGGAGCGTCAGCCCCAGCATTTT.